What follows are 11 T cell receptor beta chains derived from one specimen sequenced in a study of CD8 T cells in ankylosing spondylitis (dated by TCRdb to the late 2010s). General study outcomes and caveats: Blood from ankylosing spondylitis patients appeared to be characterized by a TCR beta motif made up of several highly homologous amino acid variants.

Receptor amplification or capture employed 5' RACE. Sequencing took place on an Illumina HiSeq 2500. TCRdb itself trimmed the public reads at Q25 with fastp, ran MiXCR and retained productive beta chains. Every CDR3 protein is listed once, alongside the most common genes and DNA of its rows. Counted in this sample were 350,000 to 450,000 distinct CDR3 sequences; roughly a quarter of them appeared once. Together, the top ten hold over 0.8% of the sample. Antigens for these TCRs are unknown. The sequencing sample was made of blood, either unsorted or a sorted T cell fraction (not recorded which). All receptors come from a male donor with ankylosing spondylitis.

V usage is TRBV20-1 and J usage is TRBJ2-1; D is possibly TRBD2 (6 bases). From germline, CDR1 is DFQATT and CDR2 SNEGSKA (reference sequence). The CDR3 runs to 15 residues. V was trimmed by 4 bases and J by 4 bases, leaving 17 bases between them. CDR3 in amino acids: CSATPGVGRYNEQFF. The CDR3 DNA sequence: TGCAGTGCTACCCCTGGAGTGGGGAGGTACAATGAGCAGTTCTTC.

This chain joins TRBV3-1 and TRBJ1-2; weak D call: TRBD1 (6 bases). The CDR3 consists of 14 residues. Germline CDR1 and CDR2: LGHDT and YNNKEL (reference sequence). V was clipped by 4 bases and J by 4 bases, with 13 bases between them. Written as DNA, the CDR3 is TGTGCCAGCAGCCGAGTAGGACAGTTCTATGGCTACACCTTC. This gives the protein CASSRVGQFYGYTF.

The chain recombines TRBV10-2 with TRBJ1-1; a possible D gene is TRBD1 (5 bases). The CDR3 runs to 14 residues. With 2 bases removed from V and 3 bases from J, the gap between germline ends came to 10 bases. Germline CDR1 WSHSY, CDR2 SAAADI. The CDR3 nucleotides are TGCGCCAGCAGTGAGGGGGGGTGGGACACTGAAGCTTTCTTT. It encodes CASSEGGWDTEAFF.

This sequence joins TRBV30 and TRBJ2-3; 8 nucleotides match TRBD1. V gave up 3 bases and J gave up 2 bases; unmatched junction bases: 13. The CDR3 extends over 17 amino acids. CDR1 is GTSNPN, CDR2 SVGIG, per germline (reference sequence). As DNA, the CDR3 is TGTGCCTGGAGCGCCGTAGTAGGGACAGGACCCACAGATACGCAGTATTTT. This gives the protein CAWSAVVGTGPTDTQYF. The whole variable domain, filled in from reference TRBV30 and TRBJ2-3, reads SQTIHQWPATLVQPVGSPLSLECTVEGTSNPNLYWYRQAAGRGLQLLFYSVGIGQISSEVPQNLSASRPQDRQFILSSKKLLLSDSGFYLCAWSAVVGTGPTDTQYFGPGTRLTVL.

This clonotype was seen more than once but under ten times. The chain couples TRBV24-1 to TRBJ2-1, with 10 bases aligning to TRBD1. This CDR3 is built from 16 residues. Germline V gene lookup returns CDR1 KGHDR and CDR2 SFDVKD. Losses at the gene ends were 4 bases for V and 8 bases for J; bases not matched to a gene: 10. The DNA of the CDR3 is TGTGCCACCAGTGACCGTGACAGGGGGCCGGCGGATGAGCAGTTCTTC. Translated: CATSDRDRGPADEQFF.

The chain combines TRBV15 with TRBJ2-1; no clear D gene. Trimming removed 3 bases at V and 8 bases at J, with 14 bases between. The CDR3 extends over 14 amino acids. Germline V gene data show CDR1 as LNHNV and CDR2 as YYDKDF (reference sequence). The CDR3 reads CATSSDAGLYEQFF. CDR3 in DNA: TGTGCCACCAGCAGCGACGCCGGTTTATATGAGCAGTTCTTC.

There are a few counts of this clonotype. DNA of the CDR3: TGTGCCAGCAGAATACAGGGACAGTGGGGCACTGAAGCTTTCTTT. Protein product: CASRIQGQWGTEAFF. The chain is built from TRBV2 and TRBJ1-1, with 7 positions matching TRBD1. Losses at the gene ends were 6 bases for V and 4 bases for J; bases not matched to a gene: 11. Germline-derived CDR1 and CDR2 are SNHLY and FYNNEI. This CDR3 spans 15 amino acids. Drawing the rest from reference TRBV2 and TRBJ1-1, the complete variable domain is EPEVTQTPSHQVTQMGQEVILRCVPISNHLYFYWYRQILGQKVEFLVSFYNNEISEKSEIFDDQFSVERPDGSNFTLKIRSTKLEDSAMYFCASRIQGQWGTEAFFGQGTRLTVV.

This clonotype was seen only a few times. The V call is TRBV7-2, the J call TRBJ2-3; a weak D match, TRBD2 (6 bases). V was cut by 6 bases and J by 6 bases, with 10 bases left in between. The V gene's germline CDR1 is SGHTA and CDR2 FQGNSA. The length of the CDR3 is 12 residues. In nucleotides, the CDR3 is TGTGCCAGCAGTGCGGGGTCGGATACGCAGTATTTT. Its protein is CASSAGSDTQYF.

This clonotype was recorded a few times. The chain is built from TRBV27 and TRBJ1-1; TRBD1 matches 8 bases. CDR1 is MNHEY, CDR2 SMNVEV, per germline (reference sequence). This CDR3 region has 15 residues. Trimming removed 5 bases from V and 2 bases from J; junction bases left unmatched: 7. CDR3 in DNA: TGTGCCAGCAGTCCTTGGGACAGGCCTAACACTGAAGCTTTCTTT. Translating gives CASSPWDRPNTEAFF.

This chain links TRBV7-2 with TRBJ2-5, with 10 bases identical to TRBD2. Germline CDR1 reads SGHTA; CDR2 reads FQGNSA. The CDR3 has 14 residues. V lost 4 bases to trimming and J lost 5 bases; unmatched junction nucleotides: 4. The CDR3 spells CASSSSGSLETQYF. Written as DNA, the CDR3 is TGTGCCAGCAGCTCTAGCGGGAGTCTTGAGACCCAGTACTTC.

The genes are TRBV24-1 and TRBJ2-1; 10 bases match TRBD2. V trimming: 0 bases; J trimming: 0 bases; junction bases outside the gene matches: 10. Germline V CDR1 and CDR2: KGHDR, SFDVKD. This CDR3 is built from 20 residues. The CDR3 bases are TGTGCCACCAGTGATTTGCAAACGGGGGCTAGCGGGAGCTCCTACAATGAGCAGTTCTTC. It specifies CATSDLQTGASGSSYNEQFF.